A single sample is the source of the 7 T cell receptor beta chains below, sequenced in a study of cytomegalovirus exposure and HLA in healthy donors (dated by TCRdb to 2016 to 2017). The library came from the immunoSEQ multiplex PCR assay. The multiplex PCR relied on a mix of 60 forward primers for TCR Vbeta segments and 13 reverse primers for TCR Jbeta segments. TCRdb limited this immuneACCESS table to in-frame rearrangements with V and J called. A share of clones is missing; checked studies link under half to unresolved V genes, and the rest is unexplained. This sample comprises around 190,000 clones, 70% to 75% of them detected only once. 3% to 3.5% of the sample lies in the top ten. The material sequenced was PBMCs. Receptors were obtained from a woman aged 25 to 45 in good health and CMV-seropositive.

The rearrangement uses TRBV5-1 and TRBJ2-1; 7 bases match TRBD2. The CDR3 is 14 amino acids. Germline V lookup: CDR1 SGHRS, CDR2 YFSETQ. J was trimmed by 7 bases and V by 2 bases; bases with no gene match: 6. CDR3: CASSLEGAGNEQFF. The CDR3 DNA reads TGCGCCAGCAGCTTAGAGGGAGCGGGGAATGAGCAGTTCTTC.

This chain uses TRBV6-1 with TRBJ1-2; 9 bases line up with TRBD1. The CDR3 runs to 17 residues. After removal of 3 bases from V and 7 bases from J, the junction contained 15 bases not matched to a gene. Germline CDR1 MNHNS, CDR2 SASEGT. The DNA for the CDR3 is TGTGCCAGCAGTGACCCGGACAGGGGTAGGCTCGTCGCTGGCTACACCTTC. It yields the protein CASSDPDRGRLVAGYTF.

As DNA, the CDR3 is TGTGCCGCCAACCTCGGGGGATCCACAGATACGCAGTATTTT. Its translation is CAANLGGSTDTQYF. This rearrangement joins TRBV6-5 to TRBJ2-3, with TRBD2 as a possible D gene (6 bases). This CDR3 has 14 amino acids. The V end was cut by 11 bases, the J end by 2 bases, with 17 bases between. In germline, CDR1 is MNHEY, CDR2 SVGAGI.

The J gene is TRBJ1-4, the V gene TRBV7-6, with 7 bases aligning to TRBD1. CDR3 length: 16 amino acids. The germline gives CDR1 SGHVS, CDR2 FNYEAQ. Unmatched junction bases numbered 14, after V lost 5 bases and J lost 8 bases. CDR3 sequence: CASSDYSGQAGEKLFF. The CDR3 bases are TGTGCCAGCAGCGACTATTCCGGACAGGCGGGAGAAAAACTGTTTTTT. The full variable domain, with the rest looked up from reference TRBV7-6 and TRBJ1-4, is GAGVSQSPRYKVTKRGQDVALRCDPISGHVSLYWYRQALGQGPEFLTYFNYEAQQDKSGLPNDRFSAERPEGSISTLTIQRTEQRDSAMYRCASSDYSGQAGEKLFFGSGTQLSVL.

The V call is TRBV11-2, the J call TRBJ2-7, with TRBD2 matching 13 bases. This CDR3 is built from 17 residues. CDR1 SGHAT and CDR2 FQNNGV come from the germline V gene. Germline trimming cut 1 base from V and 6 bases from J; bases unmatched to any gene: 9. The CDR3 spells CASSLGPRGLAGSEQYF. The CDR3 DNA is TGTGCCAGCAGCTTAGGCCCCAGGGGACTAGCGGGGAGCGAGCAGTACTTC.

Only one count was recorded for this clone. The rearrangement links TRBV10-2 to TRBJ1-4; 7 nucleotides align to TRBD1. With 7 bases clipped from V and 15 bases from J, the junction kept 17 bases outside the gene matches. Per germline, CDR1 WSHSY and CDR2 SAAADI. CDR3 length equals 14 residues. The chain's CDR3 is CASTSGTADRIMFF. In nucleotides, the CDR3 is TGCGCCAGCACTTCCGGGACAGCCGATAGAATAATGTTTTTT.

The chain links TRBV27 to TRBJ1-2; 7 positions agree with TRBD1. CDR1 MNHEY and CDR2 SMNVEV come from the germline V gene (reference sequence). The V gene end was trimmed by 2 bases and the J gene end by 2 bases; junction bases not matched to a gene: 5. The CDR3 is made up of 15 amino acids. The CDR3 DNA reads as TGTGCCAGCAGTTTAAAGGGGGCGCGAAACTATGGCTACACCTTC. The encoded protein is CASSLKGARNYGYTF.